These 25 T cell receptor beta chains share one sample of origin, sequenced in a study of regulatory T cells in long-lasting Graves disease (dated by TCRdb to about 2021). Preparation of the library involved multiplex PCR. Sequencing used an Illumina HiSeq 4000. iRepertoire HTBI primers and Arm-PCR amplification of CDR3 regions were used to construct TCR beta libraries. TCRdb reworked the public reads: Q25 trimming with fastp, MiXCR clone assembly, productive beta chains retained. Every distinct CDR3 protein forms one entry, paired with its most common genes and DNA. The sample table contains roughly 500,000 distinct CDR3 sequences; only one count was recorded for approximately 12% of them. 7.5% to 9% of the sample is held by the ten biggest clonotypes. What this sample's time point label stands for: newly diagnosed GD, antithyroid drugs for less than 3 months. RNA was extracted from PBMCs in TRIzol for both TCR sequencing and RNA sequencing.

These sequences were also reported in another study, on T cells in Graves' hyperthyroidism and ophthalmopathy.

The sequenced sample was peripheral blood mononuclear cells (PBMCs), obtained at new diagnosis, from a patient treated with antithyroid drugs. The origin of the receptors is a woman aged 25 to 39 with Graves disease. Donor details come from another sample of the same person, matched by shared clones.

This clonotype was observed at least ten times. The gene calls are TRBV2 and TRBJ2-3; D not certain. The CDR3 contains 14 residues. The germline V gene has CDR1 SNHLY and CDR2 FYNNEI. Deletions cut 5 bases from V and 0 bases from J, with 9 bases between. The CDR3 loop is CASSPGPSTDTQYF. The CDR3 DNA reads TGTGCCAGCAGTCCTGGACCGAGCACAGATACGCAGTATTTT.

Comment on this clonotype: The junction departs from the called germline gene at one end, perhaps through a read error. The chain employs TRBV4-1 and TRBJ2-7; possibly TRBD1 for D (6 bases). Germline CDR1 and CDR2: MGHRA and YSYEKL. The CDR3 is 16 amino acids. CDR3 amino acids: CASSQVWDIGSYGQYF. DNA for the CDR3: TGCGCCAGCAGCCAAGTGTGGGACATAGGCTCCTACGGGCAGTACTTC.

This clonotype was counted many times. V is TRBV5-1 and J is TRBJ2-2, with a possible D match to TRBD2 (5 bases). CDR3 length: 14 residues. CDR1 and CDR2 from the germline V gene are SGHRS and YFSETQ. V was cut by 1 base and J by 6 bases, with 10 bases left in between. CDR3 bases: TGCGCCAGCAGCTTGCCGGGGTCGGCCGGGGAGCTGTTTTTT. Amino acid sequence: CASSLPGSAGELFF.

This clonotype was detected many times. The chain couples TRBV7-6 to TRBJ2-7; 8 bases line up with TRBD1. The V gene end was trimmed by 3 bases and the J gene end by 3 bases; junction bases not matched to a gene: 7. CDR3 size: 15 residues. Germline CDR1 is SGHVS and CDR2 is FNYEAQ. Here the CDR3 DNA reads TGTGCCAGCAGCTTGATGGACAGGGAGAACTACGAGCAGTACTTC. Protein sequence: CASSLMDRENYEQYF. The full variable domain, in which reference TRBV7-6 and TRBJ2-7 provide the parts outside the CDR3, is GAGVSQSPRYKVTKRGQDVALRCDPISGHVSLYWYRQALGQGPEFLTYFNYEAQQDKSGLPNDRFSAERPEGSISTLTIQRTEQRDSAMYRCASSLMDRENYEQYFGPGTRLTVT.

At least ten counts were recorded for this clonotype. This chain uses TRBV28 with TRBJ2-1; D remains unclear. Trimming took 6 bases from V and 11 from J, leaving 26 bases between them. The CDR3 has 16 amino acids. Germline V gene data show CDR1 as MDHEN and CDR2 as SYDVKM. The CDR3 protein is CASSPMVRDFKQKQFF. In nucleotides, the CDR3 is TGTGCCAGCAGCCCCATGGTCAGAGACTTTAAACAGAAGCAGTTCTTC. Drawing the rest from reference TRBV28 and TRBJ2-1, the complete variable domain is DVKVTQSSRYLVKRTGEKVFLECVQDMDHENMFWYRQDPGLGLRLIYFSYDVKMKEKGDIPEGYSVSREKKERFSLILESASTNQTSMYLCASSPMVRDFKQKQFFGPGTRLTVL.

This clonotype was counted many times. As DNA, the CDR3 is TGTGCCATCGGTGCCGGGACTAGCGGGAGGATTGAGCAGTTCTTC. Protein: CAIGAGTSGRIEQFF. The gene calls are TRBV10-3 and TRBJ2-1; the match to TRBD2 covers 15 bases. This CDR3 spans 15 amino acids. CDR1 ENHRY and CDR2 SYGVKD come from the germline V gene. Trimming at V came to 8 bases and at J to 9 bases, leaving 8 bases not matched to a gene.

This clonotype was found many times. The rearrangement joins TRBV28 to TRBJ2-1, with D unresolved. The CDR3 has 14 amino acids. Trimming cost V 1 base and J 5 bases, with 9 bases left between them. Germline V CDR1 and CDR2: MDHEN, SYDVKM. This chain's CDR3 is CASSLLRGHNEQFF. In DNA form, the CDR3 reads TGTGCCAGCAGTTTATTGAGAGGACACAATGAGCAGTTCTTC.

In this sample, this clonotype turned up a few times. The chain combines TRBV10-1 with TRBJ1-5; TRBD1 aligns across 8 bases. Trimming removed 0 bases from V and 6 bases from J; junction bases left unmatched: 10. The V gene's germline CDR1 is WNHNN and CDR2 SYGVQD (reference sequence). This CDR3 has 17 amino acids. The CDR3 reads CASSESMGAGGRQPQHF. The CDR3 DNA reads TGCGCCAGCAGTGAGTCAATGGGGGCAGGGGGCCGTCAGCCCCAGCATTTT.

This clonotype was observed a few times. CDR3 region: CASSPRAGNYGYTF. The CDR3, as DNA: TGTGCCAGCAGTCCCCGGGCGGGGAACTATGGCTACACCTTC. The chain joins TRBV6-4 to TRBJ1-2, with D hard to call. Germline-derived CDR1 and CDR2 are MRHNA and SNTAGT. The CDR3 has 14 residues. The V end lost 5 bases, the J end lost 2 bases, and 12 bases lay between the germline ends.

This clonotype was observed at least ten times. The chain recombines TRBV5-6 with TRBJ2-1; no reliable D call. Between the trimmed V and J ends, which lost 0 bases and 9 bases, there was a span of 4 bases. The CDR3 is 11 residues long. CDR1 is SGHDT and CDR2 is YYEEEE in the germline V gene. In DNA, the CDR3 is TGTGCCAGCAGCTTGGAGCGTGAGCAGTTCTTC. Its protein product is CASSLEREQFF.

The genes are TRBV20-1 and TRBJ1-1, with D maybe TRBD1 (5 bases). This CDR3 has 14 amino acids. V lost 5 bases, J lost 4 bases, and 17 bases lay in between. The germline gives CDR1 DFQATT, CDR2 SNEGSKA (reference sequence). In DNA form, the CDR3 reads TGCAGTGCTCTCATAGGGTACGGGGGCACTGAAGCTTTCTTT. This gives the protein CSALIGYGGTEAFF.

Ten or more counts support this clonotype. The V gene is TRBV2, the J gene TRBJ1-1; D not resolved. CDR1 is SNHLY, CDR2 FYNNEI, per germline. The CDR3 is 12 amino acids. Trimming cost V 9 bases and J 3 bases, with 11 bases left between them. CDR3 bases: TGTGCCAGAGGGAACACCTACACTGAAGCTTTCTTT. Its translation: CARGNTYTEAFF.

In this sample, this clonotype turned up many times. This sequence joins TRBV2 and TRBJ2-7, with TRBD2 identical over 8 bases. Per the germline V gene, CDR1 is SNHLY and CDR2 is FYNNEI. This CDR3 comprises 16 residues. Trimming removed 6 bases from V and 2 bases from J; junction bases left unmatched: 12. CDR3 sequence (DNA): TGTGCCAGCAGAGGATTGCCGGGACTAGGGGCCTACGAGCAGTACTTC. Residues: CASRGLPGLGAYEQYF.

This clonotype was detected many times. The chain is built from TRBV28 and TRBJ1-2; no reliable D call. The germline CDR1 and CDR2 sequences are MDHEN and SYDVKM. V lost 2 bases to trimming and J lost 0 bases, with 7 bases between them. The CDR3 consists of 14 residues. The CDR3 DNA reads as TGTGCCAGCAGTTTAACCAGCTCTAACTATGGCTACACCTTC. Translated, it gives CASSLTSSNYGYTF.

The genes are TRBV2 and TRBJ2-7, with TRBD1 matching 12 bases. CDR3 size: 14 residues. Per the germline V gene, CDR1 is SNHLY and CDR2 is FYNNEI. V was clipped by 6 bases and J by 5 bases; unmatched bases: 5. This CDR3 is CASSRGTGGDEQYF. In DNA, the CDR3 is TGTGCCAGCAGCCGAGGGACAGGGGGCGACGAGCAGTACTTC.

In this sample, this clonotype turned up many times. The CDR3 sequence: CASSLSGGGDFDSSYEQYF. In DNA, the CDR3 is TGTGCCAGCAGTTTATCGGGGGGCGGGGACTTCGATTCCTCCTACGAGCAGTACTTC. This rearrangement joins TRBV27 to TRBJ2-7, with D possibly called TRBD1 or TRBD2 (6 bases each). Germline lookup yields CDR1 MNHEY and CDR2 SMNVEV (reference sequence). This CDR3 comprises 19 residues. V was cut by 0 bases and J by 0 bases, with 21 bases left in between.

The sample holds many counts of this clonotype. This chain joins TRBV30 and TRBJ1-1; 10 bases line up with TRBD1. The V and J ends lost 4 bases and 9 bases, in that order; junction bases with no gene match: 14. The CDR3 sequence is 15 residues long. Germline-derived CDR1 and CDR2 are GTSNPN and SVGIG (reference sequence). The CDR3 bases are TGTGCCTGGACTTCCGGGGGACAGGGGCTGGGGAAAGCTTTCTTT. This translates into CAWTSGGQGLGKAFF.

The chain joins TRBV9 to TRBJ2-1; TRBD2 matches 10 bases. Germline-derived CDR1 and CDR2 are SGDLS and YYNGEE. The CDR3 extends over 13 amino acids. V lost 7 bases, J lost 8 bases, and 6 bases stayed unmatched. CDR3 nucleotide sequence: TGTGCCAGCTCAGCGGGAGGGCCCCATGAGCAGTTCTTC. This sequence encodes CASSAGGPHEQFF.

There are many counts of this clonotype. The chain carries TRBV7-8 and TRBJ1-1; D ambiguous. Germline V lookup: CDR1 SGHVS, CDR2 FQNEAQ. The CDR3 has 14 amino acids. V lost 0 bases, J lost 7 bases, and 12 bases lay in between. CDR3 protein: CASSLAYSWGEAFF. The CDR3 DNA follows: TGTGCCAGCAGCTTAGCCTATTCGTGGGGTGAAGCTTTCTTT. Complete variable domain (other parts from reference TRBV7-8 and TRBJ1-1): GAGVSQSPRYKVAKRGQDVALRCDPISGHVSLFWYQQALGQGPEFLTYFQNEAQLDKSGLPSDRFFAERPEGSVSTLKIQRTQQEDSAVYLCASSLAYSWGEAFFGQGTRLTVV.

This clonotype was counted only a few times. This chain's CDR3 is CSVLARNYGYTF. The CDR3 DNA follows: TGCAGCGTTCTGGCAAGAAACTATGGCTACACCTTC. The chain has TRBV29-1 and TRBJ1-2; D call uncertain. The CDR3 extends over 12 amino acids. V dropped 5 bases and J dropped 2 bases, with 9 bases sitting between them. In germline, CDR1 is SQVTM, CDR2 ANQGSEA. Looking up the rest from reference TRBV29-1 and TRBJ1-2 gives the full variable domain: SAVISQKPSRDICQRGTSLTIQCQVDSQVTMMFWYRQQPGQSLTLIATANQGSEATYESGFVIDKFPISRPNLTFSTLTVSNMSPEDSSIYLCSVLARNYGYTFGSGTRLTVV.

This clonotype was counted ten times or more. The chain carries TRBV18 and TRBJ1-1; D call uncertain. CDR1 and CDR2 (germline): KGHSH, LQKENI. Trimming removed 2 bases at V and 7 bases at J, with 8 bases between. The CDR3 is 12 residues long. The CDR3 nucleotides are TGTGCCAGCTCACCAGCGACACATGAAGCTTTCTTT. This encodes CASSPATHEAFF.

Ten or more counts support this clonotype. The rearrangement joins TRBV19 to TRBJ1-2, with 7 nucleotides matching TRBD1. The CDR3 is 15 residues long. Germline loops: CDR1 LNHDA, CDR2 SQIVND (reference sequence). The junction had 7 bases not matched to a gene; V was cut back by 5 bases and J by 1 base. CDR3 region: CASSADGTDNYGYTF. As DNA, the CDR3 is TGTGCCAGTAGTGCAGACGGGACAGATAACTATGGCTACACCTTC.

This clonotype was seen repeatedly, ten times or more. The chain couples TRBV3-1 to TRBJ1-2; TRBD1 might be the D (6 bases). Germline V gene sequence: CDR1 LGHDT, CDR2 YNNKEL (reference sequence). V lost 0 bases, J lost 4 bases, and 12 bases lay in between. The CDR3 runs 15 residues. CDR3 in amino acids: CASSQEVGQFYGYTF. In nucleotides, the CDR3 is TGTGCCAGCAGCCAAGAAGTAGGACAGTTCTATGGCTACACCTTC.

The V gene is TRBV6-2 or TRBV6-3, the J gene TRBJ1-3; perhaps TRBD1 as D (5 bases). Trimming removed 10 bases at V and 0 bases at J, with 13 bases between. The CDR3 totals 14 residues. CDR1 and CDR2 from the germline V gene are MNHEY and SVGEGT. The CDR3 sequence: CATLPDSSGNTIYF. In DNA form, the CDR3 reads TGTGCCACCCTGCCCGACAGCTCTGGAAACACCATATATTTT.

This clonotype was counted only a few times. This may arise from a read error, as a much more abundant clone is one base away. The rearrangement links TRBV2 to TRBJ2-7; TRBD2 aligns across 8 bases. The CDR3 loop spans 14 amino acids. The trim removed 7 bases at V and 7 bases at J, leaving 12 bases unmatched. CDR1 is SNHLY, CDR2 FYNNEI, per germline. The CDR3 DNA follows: TGTGCCAGCACTAGGCTAGCGGGTTACAATGAGCAGTACTTC. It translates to CASTRLAGYNEQYF.